This TCR beta chain was profiled in a study of T cells after yellow fever vaccination. Study-wide results and limits: A limited proportion of clonotypes was detected within both the CD4 and CD8 compartments.

Points on this clonotype: The antigen is undetermined. At one boundary the junction diverges from the germline segment, which might be a read error.

This CDR3 contains 12 residues. Per the germline V gene, CDR1 is MNHEY and CDR2 is SVGEGT. It was through 5'RACE template switching that TCR cDNA was made, with a universal primer site and UMIs added. TCRdb processed the 5' RACE reads anew with MiXCR; each CDR3 protein has one entry. The table shows more than 300,000 distinct CDR3 sequences, with roughly a tenth occurring only once. Material: CD4+ T cells sorted from PBMCs, obtained 45 days after the yellow fever booster vaccination. This receptor was obtained from a man aged 18 to 35 who received the YFV17D yellow fever vaccine. The rearrangement uses TRBV6-2 or TRBV6-3 and TRBJ1-6; D remains unclear. Here the CDR3 DNA reads TGTGCCAGCAGTTCCTTTAATTCACCCCTCCACTTT. It is translated as CASSSFNSPLHF.